These 6 T cell receptor beta chains came from one sample sequenced in a study of blood T cell repertoires in COVID-19. Measured with immunoSEQ multiplex PCR; TCRdb has only the in-frame clones, and not every one. This sample yields 120,000 or so clones, of which about 92% are seen a single time; about 4.5% belongs to the top ten. Material for sequencing was peripheral blood. These receptor sequences come from a man aged 60 to 75 with COVID-19, enrolled during active disease.

V gene TRBV5-5 combines with J gene TRBJ1-5; 8 bases fit TRBD1. Per the germline V gene, CDR1 is SGHKS and CDR2 is YYEKEE (reference sequence). The CDR3 spans 15 residues. Germline trimming cut 4 bases from V and 3 bases from J; bases unmatched to any gene: 6. The DNA of the CDR3 is TGTGCCAGCAGCCCGACAGGGGAACACAATCAGCCCCAGCATTTT. This gives the protein CASSPTGEHNQPQHF.

The chain uses TRBV3-1 (or the pseudogene TRBV3-2) and TRBJ2-5; tentatively, D is TRBD2 (7 bases). The CDR3 is 15 residues long. Germline CDR1 is LGHDT and CDR2 is YNNKEL (reference sequence). With 5 bases removed from V and 1 base from J, the gap between germline ends came to 14 bases. The CDR3: CASSSRGGAQETQYF. DNA for the CDR3: TGTGCCAGCAGCTCAAGGGGGGGAGCCCAAGAGACCCAGTACTTC.

This rearrangement joins TRBV4-3 to TRBJ1-4, with 8 positions matching TRBD1. J lost 4 bases, V lost 3 bases, and 4 bases had no gene match. Germline CDR1 is LGHNA and CDR2 is YSLEER. CDR3 length equals 15 residues. Here the CDR3 DNA reads TGCGCCAGCAGCCACGCGGACAGGGATAATGAAAAACTGTTTTTT. Translating gives CASSHADRDNEKLFF.

The rearrangement links TRBV29-1 to TRBJ2-2, with 7 bases lining up with TRBD1. V lost 6 bases and J lost 7; bases outside the gene matches: 8. Germline V gene data show CDR1 as SQVTM and CDR2 as ANQGSEA. The CDR3 contains 13 residues. CDR3: CSVVEGAGGELFF. The CDR3 DNA sequence: TGCAGCGTCGTTGAGGGGGCCGGCGGGGAGCTGTTTTTT.

The chain has TRBV29-1 and TRBJ2-1, with 7 bases aligning to TRBD2. This CDR3 comprises 16 residues. Germline CDR1 SQVTM, CDR2 ANQGSEA. V shed 6 bases and J 0 bases; nucleotides not matched to a gene: 11. CDR3 in amino acids: CSVAVGGESSYNEQFF. CDR3 coding DNA: TGCAGCGTCGCGGTGGGGGGGGAGAGCTCCTACAATGAGCAGTTCTTC.

The chain links TRBV24-1 to TRBJ2-3, with a weak D call TRBD1 (5 bases). The germline CDR1 and CDR2 sequences are KGHDR and SFDVKD. The CDR3 runs 14 residues. Between the trimmed V and J ends, which lost 6 bases and 0 bases, there was a span of 9 bases. CDR3 DNA sequence: TGTGCCACCAGTAAAGGGGTAAGCACAGATACGCAGTATTTT. This translates into CATSKGVSTDTQYF.